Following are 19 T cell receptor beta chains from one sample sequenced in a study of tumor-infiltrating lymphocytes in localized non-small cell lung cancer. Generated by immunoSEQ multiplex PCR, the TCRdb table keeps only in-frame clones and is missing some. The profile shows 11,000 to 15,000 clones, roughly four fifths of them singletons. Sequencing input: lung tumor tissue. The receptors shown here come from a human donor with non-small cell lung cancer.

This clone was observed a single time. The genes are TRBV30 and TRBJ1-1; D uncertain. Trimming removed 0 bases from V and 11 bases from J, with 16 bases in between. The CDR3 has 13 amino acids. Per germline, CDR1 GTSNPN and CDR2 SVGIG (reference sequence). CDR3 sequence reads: CAWSVEGRSRAFF. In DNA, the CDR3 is TGTGCCTGGAGTGTTGAAGGGAGGAGCCGGGCTTTCTTT.

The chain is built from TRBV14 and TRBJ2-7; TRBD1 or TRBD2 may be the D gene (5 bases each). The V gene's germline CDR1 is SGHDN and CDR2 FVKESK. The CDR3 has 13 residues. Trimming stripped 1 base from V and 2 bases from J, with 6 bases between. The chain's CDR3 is CASSQGGPYEQYF. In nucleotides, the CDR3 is TGTGCCAGCAGCCAAGGGGGACCCTACGAGCAGTACTTC.

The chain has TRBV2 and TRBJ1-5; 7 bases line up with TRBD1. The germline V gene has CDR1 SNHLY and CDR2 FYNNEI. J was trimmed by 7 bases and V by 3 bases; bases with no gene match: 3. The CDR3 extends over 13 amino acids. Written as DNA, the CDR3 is TGTGCCAGCAGTGAGGGACAGAAGCAGCCCCAGCATTTT. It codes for CASSEGQKQPQHF.

CDR3 bases: TGTGCCAGCAGGGACTCGTCAGATACGCAGTATTTT. Protein sequence: CASRDSSDTQYF. The chain employs TRBV7-8 and TRBJ2-3, with D possibly being TRBD2 (5 bases). There are 12 residues in the CDR3. CDR1 is SGHVS, CDR2 FQNEAQ, per germline. Trimming shortened V by 6 bases and J by 4 bases, and 8 bases separated the two germline ends.

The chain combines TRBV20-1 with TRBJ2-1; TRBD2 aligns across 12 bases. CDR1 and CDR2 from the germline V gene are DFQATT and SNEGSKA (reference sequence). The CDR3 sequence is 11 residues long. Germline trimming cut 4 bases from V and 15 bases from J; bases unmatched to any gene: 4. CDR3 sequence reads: CSATTSGSAFF. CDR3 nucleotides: TGCAGTGCTACGACTAGCGGGAGTGCGTTCTTC.

The CDR3 sequence: CASTAPGTGSYGYTF. The DNA for the CDR3 is TGTGCCAGCACTGCCCCCGGGACAGGATCCTATGGCTACACCTTC. This chain uses TRBV25-1 with TRBJ1-2; the match to TRBD1 covers 8 bases. The CDR3 length is 15 residues. J lost 4 bases, V lost 7 bases, and 11 bases had no gene match. CDR1 and CDR2 (germline): MGHDK, SYGVNS.

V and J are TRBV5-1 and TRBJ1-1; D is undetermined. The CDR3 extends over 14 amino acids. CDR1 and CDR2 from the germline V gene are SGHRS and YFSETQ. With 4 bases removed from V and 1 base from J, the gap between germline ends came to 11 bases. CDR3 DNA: TGCGCCAGCAGCACTACACAGACGAACACTGAAGCTTTCTTT. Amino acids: CASSTTQTNTEAFF.

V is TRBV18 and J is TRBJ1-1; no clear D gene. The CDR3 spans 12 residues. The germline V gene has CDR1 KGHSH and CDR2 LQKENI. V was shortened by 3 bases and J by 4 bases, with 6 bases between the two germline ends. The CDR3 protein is CASSPLATEAFF. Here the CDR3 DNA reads TGTGCCAGCTCACCTTTGGCCACTGAAGCTTTCTTT.

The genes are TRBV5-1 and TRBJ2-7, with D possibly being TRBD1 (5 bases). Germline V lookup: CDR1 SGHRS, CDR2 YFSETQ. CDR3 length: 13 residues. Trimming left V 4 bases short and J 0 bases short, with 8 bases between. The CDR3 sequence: CASSADNSYEQYF. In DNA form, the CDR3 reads TGCGCCAGCAGCGCGGACAACTCCTACGAGCAGTACTTC. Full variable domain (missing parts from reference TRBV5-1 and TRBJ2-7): KAGVTQTPRYLIKTRGQQVTLSCSPISGHRSVSWYQQTPGQGLQFLFEYFSETQRNKGNFPGRFSGRQFSNSRSEMNVSTLELGDSALYLCASSADNSYEQYFGPGTRLTVT.

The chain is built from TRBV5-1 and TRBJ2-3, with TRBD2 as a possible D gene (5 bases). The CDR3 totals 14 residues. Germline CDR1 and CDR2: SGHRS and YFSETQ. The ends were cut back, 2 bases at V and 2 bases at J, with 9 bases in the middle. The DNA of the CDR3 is TGCGCCAGCAGCTTCGTCGACTACACAGATACGCAGTATTTT. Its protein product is CASSFVDYTDTQYF.

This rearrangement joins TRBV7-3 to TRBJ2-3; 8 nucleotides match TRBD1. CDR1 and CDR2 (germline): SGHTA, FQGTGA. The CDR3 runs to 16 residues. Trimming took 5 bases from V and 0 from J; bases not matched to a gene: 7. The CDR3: CASSRGTGTSTDTQYF. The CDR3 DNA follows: TGTGCCAGCAGCCGCGGGACAGGAACTAGCACAGATACGCAGTATTTT.

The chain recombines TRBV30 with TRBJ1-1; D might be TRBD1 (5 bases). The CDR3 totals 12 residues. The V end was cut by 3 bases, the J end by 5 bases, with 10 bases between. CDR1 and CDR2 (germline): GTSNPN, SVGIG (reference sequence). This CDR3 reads CAWRGEGTEAFF. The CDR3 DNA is TGTGCCTGGAGGGGGGAGGGGACTGAAGCTTTCTTT.

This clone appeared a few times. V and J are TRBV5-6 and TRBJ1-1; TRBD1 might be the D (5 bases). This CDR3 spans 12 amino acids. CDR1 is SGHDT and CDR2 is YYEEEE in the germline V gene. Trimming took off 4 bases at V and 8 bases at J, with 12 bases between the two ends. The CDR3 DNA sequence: TGTGCCAGCAGCGCTCGGGGCAGCGAAGCTTTCTTT. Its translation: CASSARGSEAFF.

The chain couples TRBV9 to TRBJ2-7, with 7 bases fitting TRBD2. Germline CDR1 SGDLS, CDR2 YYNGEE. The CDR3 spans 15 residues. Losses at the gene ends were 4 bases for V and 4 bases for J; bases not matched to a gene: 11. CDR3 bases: TGTGCCAGCAGCCCGAGGAGCGGGGAAGAATACGAGCAGTACTTC. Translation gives CASSPRSGEEYEQYF.

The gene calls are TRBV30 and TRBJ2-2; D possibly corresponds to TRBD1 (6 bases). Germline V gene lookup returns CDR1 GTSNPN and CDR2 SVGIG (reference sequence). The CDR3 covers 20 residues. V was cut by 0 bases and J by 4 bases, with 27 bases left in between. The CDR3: CAWSVGTPGVRARSTGELFF. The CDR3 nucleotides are TGTGCCTGGAGTGTCGGGACCCCAGGGGTTCGGGCTAGATCCACCGGGGAGCTGTTTTTT.

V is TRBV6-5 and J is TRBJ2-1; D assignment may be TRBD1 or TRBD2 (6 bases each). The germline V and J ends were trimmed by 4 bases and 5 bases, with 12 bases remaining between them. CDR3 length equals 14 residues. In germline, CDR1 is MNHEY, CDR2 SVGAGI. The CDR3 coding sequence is TGTGCCAGCAGTTGGGGGGCAGAAAACAATGAGCAGTTCTTC. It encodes CASSWGAENNEQFF.

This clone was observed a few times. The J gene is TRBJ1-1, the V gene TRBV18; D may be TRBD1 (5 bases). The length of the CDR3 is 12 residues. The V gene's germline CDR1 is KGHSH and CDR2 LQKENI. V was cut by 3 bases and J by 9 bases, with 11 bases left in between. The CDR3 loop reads CASSPLTDQAFF. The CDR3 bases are TGTGCCAGCTCACCGTTGACAGATCAAGCTTTCTTT.

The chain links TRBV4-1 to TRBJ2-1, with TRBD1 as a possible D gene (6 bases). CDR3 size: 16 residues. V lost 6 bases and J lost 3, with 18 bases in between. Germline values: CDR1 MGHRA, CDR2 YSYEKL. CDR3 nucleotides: TGCGCCAGCAGACGGACGGCAGGGGAATTCTACAATGAGCAGTTCTTC. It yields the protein CASRRTAGEFYNEQFF.

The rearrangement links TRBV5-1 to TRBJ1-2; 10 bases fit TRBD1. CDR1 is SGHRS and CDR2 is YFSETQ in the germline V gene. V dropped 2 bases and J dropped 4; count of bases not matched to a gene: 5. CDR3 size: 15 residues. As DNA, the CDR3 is TGCGCCAGCAGCTTAGGGACAGGGGTTATCTATGGCTACACCTTC. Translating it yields CASSLGTGVIYGYTF.